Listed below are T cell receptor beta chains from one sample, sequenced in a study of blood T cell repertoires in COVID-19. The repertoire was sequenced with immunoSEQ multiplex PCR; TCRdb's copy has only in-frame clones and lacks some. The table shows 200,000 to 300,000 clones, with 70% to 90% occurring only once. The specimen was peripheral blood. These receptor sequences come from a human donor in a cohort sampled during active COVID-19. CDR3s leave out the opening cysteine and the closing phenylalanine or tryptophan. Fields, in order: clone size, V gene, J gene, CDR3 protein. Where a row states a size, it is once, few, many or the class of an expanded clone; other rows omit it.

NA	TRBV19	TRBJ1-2	ASSEGGPNYGYT
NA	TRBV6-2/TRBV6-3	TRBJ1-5	ASSLGRQPQH
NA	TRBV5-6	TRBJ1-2	ASSPGTGDNYGYT
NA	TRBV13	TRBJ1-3	ASSSGQGSPGNTIY
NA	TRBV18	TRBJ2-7	ASSPYGRAGGESYEQY
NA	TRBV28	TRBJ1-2	ASSLPGQGPTNYGYT
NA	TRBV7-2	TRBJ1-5	ASTQGAGPQH
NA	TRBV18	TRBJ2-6	ASSLRQGAGANVLT
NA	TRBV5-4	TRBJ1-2	ASSFKGGYGYT
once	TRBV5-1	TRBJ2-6	ASSLAWRDANVLT
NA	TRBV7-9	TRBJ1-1	ASSRRQGSTEAF
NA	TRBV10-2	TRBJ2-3	ASRRGNRADTQY
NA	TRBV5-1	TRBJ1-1	ASSLAENFNTEAF
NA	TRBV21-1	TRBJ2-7	ASSKVCGTGVYEQY
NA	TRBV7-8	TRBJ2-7	ASSLGGGTEQY
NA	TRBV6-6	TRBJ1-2	ASSYSGPQGYGYT
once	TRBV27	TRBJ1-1	ASSIRGRSGMNTEAF
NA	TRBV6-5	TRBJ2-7	ASSQTPDRTYEQY
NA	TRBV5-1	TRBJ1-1	ASSSGTANTEAF
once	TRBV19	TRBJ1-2	ASSNQGGANYGYT
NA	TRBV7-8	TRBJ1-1	ASSGRDHTEAF
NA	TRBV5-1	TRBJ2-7	ASSLRAGNQEQY
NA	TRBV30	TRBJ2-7	AWIRDRGGTYEQY
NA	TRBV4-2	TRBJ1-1	ASSRPVEMPEAF
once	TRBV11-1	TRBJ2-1	ASSLAASAEQF